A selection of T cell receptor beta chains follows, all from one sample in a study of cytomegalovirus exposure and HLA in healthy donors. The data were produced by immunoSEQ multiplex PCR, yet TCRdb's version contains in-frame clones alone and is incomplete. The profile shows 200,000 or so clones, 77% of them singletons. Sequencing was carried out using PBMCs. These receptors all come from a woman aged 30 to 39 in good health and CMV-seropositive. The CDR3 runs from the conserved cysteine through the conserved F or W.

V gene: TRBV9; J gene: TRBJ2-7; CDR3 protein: CASTPVEEQYF
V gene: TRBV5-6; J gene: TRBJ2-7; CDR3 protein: CASSLTGGRQYF
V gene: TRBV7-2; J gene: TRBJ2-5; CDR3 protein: CASSLRDRGGFTETQYF
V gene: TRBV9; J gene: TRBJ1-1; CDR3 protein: CASSVNSLSTEAFF
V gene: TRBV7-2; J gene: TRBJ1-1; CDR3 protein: CASSFAGGRGYTEAFF
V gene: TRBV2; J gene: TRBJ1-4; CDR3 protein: CASELPGQVNEKLFF
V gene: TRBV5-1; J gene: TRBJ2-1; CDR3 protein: CASSLGGGPVKNEQFF
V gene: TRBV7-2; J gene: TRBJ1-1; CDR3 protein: CASSLGMARNTEAFF
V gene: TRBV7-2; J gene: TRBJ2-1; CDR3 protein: CASSWPGLAGANNEQFF
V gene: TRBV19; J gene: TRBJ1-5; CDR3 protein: CASQRPGQPQHF
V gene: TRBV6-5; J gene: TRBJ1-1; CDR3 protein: CASSHRQGEAFF
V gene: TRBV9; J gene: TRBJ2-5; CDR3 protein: CASSGTSVETQYF
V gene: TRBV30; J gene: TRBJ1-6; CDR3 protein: CAWSVQPTPNSPLHF
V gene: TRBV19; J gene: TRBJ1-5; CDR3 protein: CAGGTGNQPQHF
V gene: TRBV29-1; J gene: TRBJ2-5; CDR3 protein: CSWGLAIKETQYF
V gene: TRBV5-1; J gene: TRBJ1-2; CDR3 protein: CASSIEGRGGYGYTF